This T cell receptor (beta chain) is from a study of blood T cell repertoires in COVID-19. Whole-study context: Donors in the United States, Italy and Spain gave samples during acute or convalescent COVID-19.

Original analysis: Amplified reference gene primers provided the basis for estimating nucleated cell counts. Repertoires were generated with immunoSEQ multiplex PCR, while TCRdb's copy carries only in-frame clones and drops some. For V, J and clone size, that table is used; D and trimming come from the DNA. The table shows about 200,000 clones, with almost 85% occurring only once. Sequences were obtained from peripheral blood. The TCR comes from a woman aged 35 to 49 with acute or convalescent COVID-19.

CDR3 nucleotide sequence: TGTGCCACCAGCGGAGGGAGACAGGGGAGTGAAAAACTGTTTTTT. The encoded protein is CATSGGRQGSEKLFF. The chain links TRBV15 to TRBJ1-4, with TRBD1 matching over 8 bases. The CDR3 consists of 15 residues. CDR1 and CDR2 (germline): LNHNV, YYDKDF (reference sequence). Unmatched junction bases numbered 9, after V lost 5 bases and J lost 7 bases.